One and the same sample provided the 3 T cell receptor beta chains below, sequenced in a study of cytomegalovirus exposure and HLA in healthy donors. This PCR relied on a set of 60 Vbeta primers and 13 Jbeta primers. Some clones are missing from TCRdb's copy, which holds only in-frame ones; the method was immunoSEQ multiplex PCR. The sample includes under 200,000 clones, around 80% of them seen just once. The sequencing sample was made of PBMCs. The receptors come from a man aged 30 to 45 in good health and CMV-seronegative.

The chain is built from TRBV10-2 and TRBJ1-3, with D uncertain. CDR1 and CDR2 (germline): WSHSY, SAAADI. Trimming left V 4 bases short and J 0 bases short, with 10 bases between. The CDR3 has 15 residues. As DNA, the CDR3 is TGCGCCAGCAGTGGGCGCGGGAGCTCTGGAAACACCATATATTTT. It encodes CASSGRGSSGNTIYF.

The gene calls are TRBV13 and TRBJ1-1; D uncertain. Trimming stripped 5 bases from V and 5 bases from J, with 21 bases between. The CDR3 is 16 amino acids. In germline, CDR1 is PRHDT, CDR2 FYEKMQ (reference sequence). CDR3 protein: CASSPLGRRVGTEAFF. The CDR3 nucleotides read TGTGCCAGCAGCCCCCTCGGGAGGAGGGTTGGGACTGAAGCTTTCTTT.

On this clone itself: Other DNA sequences in the sample encode the same CDR3. The rearrangement joins TRBV15 to TRBJ2-1; D might be TRBD1 (5 bases). The CDR3 loop spans 17 amino acids. Trimming removed 0 bases at V and 4 bases at J, with 16 bases between. Germline assignment: CDR1 LNHNV and CDR2 YYDKDF (reference sequence). The CDR3: CATSRDSDTPAYNEQFF. CDR3 in DNA: TGTGCCACCAGCAGAGATTCGGACACGCCCGCTTACAATGAGCAGTTCTTC.